This TCR beta chain is drawn from a study of cytomegalovirus exposure and HLA in healthy donors. V lost 6 bases, J lost 6 bases, and 18 bases lay in between. CDR1 is MNHEY and CDR2 is SVGAGI in the germline V gene. There are 15 residues in the CDR3. General study points: Some V segments (TRBV6-2 and TRBV6-3 among them) were excluded as indistinguishable.

Concerning this clone: The antigen is unknown.

The PCR was carried out with 60 Vbeta primers and 13 Jbeta primers. TCRdb's copy holds only in-frame clones and misses some; the assay was immunoSEQ multiplex PCR. The sample contains around 150,000 clones, around four fifths of which appear only once. The sequencing input was PBMCs. The origin of this receptor is a woman between 50 and 59 years old in good health and CMV-seronegative. This sequence joins TRBV6-5 and TRBJ2-1, with D possibly matching TRBD1 (5 bases). CDR3 nucleotides: TGTGCCAGCAGCTCTAGGGGCGGATTGGGCAATGAGCAGTTCTTC. This encodes CASSSRGGLGNEQFF.